One sample yielded the 3 T cell receptor beta chains listed below, sequenced in a study of OX40 agonist ivuxolimab in advanced cancers. Measured with immunoSEQ multiplex PCR; TCRdb has only the in-frame clones, and not every one. The profile shows 80,000 or so clones, approximately 84% of them singletons. The starting material was CD4+ or CD8+ T cells sorted from blood, obtained in a trial of the OX40 agonist ivuxolimab. The source is an adult with an advanced solid tumor such as melanoma, head and neck, liver or kidney cancer.

This chain joins TRBV5-8 and TRBJ2-3; 9 positions match TRBD2. Trimming removed 5 bases from V and 9 bases from J; junction bases left unmatched: 7. The CDR3 is 13 amino acids. Germline lookup yields CDR1 SGHTS and CDR2 YDEGEE. The CDR3, as DNA: TGTGCCAGCAGAACCCAAAGCGGGGGGACGCAGTATTTT. This gives the protein CASRTQSGGTQYF.

The chain combines TRBV4-1 with TRBJ2-1; 7 nucleotides match TRBD2. The CDR3 loop spans 15 amino acids. Germline CDR1 MGHRA, CDR2 YSYEKL. J lost 9 bases, V lost 3 bases, and 11 bases had no gene match. The CDR3 region is CASSHLGGINGEQFF. Here the CDR3 DNA reads TGCGCCAGCAGCCACTTGGGGGGGATCAACGGTGAGCAGTTCTTC.

In this sample, this clone turned up once. The rearrangement links TRBV5-1 to TRBJ2-2; D not certain. The germline V and J ends were trimmed by 1 base and 1 base, with 8 bases remaining between them. Germline assignment: CDR1 SGHRS and CDR2 YFSETQ. This CDR3 has 15 amino acids. The CDR3 sequence is CASSLHGENTGELFF. CDR3 DNA: TGCGCCAGCAGCTTGCACGGAGAGAACACCGGGGAGCTGTTTTTT.